The clone carrying this TCR beta chain came up a few times. Its specificity is unknown. The junction departs from the called germline gene at one end, perhaps through a read error. This entry is derived from a study of cytomegalovirus exposure and HLA in healthy donors. Study-level points and caveats: It was assumed in the presence/absence analyses that sequencing depth was roughly uniform across donors. Several V segments, TRBV6-2 and TRBV6-3 among them, could not be told apart and were dropped. TCR beta sequences reportedly predicted most subjects' HLA-A and HLA-B alleles accurately.

The CDR3 spans 11 residues. Germline values: CDR1 SEHNR, CDR2 FQNEAQ (reference sequence). 13 Jbeta primers and 60 Vbeta primers were used for the PCR. The assay was immunoSEQ multiplex PCR, and TCRdb's table has in-frame clones only and misses some. The sample has some 150,000 clones, approximately 65% seen once. This receptor was taken from a middle-aged man in good health and CMV-seronegative. V is TRBV7-9 and J is TRBJ2-1; TRBD1 might be the D (5 bases). The specimen was PBMCs. The CDR3 DNA reads TGTTCCAGCAGCTCAGGGCTAGAGCAGTTCTTC. It translates to CSSSSGLEQFF. The whole variable domain, remainder taken from reference TRBV7-9 and TRBJ2-1, is DTGVSQNPRHKITKRGQNVTFRCDPISEHNRLYWYRQTLGQGPEFLTYFQNEAQLEKSRLLSDRFSAERPKGSFSTLEIQRTEQGDSAMYLCSSSSGLEQFFGPGTRLTVL.